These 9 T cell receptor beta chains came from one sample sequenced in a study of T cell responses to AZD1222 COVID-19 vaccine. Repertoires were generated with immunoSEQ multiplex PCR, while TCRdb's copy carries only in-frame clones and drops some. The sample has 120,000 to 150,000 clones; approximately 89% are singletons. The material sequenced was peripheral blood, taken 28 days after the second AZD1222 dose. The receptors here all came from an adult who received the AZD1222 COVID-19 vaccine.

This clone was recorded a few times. The CDR3 DNA is TGTGCCAGTAGTATTGCCCGCACTGAAGCTTTCTTT. Translation: CASSIARTEAFF. The V gene is TRBV19, the J gene TRBJ1-1; no clear D gene. Germline V lookup: CDR1 LNHDA, CDR2 SQIVND (reference sequence). The CDR3 has 12 residues. Between the trimmed V and J ends, which lost 3 bases and 4 bases, there was a span of 6 bases. The full variable domain, in which reference TRBV19 and TRBJ1-1 provide the parts outside the CDR3, is DGGITQSPKYLFRKEGQNVTLSCEQNLNHDAMYWYRQDPGQGLRLIYYSQIVNDFQKGDIAEGYSVSREKKESFPLTVTSAQKNPTAFYLCASSIARTEAFFGQGTRLTVV.

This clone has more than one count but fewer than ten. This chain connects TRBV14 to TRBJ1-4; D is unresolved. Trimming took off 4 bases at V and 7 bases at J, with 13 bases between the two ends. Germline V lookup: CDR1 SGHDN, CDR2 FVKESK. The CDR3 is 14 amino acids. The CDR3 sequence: CASSPRAGGEKLFF. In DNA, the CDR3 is TGTGCCAGCAGCCCCCGTGCCGGTGGTGAAAAACTGTTTTTT.

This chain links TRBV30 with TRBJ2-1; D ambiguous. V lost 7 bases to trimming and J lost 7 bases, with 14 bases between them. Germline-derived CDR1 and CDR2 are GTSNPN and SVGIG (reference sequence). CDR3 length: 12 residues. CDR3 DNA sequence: TGTGCCTCCCGGCTCCTCTCGAATGAGCAGTTCTTC. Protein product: CASRLLSNEQFF.

CDR3 region: CASSPSRGRYYYGYTF. CDR3 DNA: TGTGCCAGCAGCCCCAGTAGGGGGAGGTATTACTATGGCTACACCTTC. This chain connects TRBV7-9 to TRBJ1-2; tentatively, D is TRBD1 (6 bases). Trimming stripped 5 bases from V and 3 bases from J, with 19 bases between. Germline V CDR1 and CDR2: SEHNR, FQNEAQ (reference sequence). The length of the CDR3 is 16 residues. Drawing the rest from reference TRBV7-9 and TRBJ1-2, the complete variable domain is DTGVSQNPRHKITKRGQNVTFRCDPISEHNRLYWYRQTLGQGPEFLTYFQNEAQLEKSRLLSDRFSAERPKGSFSTLEIQRTEQGDSAMYLCASSPSRGRYYYGYTFGSGTRLTVV.

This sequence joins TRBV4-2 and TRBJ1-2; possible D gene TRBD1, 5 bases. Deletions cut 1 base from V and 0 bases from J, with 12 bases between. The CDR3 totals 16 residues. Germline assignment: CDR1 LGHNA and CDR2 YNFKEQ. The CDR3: CASSQARQGANYGYTF. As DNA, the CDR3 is TGTGCCAGCAGCCAAGCGAGGCAGGGAGCTAACTATGGCTACACCTTC.

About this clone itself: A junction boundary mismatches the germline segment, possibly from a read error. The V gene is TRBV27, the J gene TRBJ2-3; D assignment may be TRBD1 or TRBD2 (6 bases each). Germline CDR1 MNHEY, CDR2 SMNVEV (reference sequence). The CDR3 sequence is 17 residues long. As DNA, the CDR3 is TGTGCCGGCCGGTGGGGGACATCGGAGGGCCAGACAGATGCGCAGTATTTT. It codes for CAGRWGTSEGQTDAQYF.

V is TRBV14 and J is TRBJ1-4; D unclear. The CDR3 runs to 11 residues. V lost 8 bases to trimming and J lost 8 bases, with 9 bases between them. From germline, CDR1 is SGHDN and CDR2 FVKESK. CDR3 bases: TGTGCCAGCCTCACGGTAGAAAAACTGTTTTTT. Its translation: CASLTVEKLFF. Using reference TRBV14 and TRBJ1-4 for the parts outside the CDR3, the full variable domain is EAGVTQFPSHSVIEKGQTVTLRCDPISGHDNLYWYRRVMGKEIKFLLHFVKESKQDESGMPNNRFLAERTGGTYSTLKVQPAELEDSGVYFCASLTVEKLFFGSGTQLSVL.

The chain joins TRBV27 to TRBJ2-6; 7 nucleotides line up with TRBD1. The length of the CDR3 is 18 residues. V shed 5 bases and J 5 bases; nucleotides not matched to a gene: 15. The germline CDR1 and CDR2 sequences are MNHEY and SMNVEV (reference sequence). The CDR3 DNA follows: TGTGCCAGCAGTCAATCCGGGACAGATGTCTTCTGGGCCAACGTCCTGACTTTC. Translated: CASSQSGTDVFWANVLTF.

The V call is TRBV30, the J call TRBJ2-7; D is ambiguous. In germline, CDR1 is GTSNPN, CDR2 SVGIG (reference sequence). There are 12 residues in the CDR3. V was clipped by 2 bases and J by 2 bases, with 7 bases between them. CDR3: CAWSLGAYEQYF. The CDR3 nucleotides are TGTGCCTGGAGTTTAGGAGCCTACGAGCAGTACTTC. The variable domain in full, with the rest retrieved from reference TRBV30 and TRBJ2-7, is SQTIHQWPATLVQPVGSPLSLECTVEGTSNPNLYWYRQAAGRGLQLLFYSVGIGQISSEVPQNLSASRPQDRQFILSSKKLLLSDSGFYLCAWSLGAYEQYFGPGTRLTVT.